Shown below are 2 T cell receptor beta chains from a single sample sequenced in a study of cytomegalovirus exposure and HLA in healthy donors. It was with 60 Vbeta and 13 Jbeta primers that the PCR ran. Sequenced by immunoSEQ multiplex PCR; TCRdb stores in-frame clones only, minus some. The top ten hold less than 4.5% of the sample, which has approximately 77,000 clones, 78% seen once. Sample: PBMCs. The receptors were sampled from a man aged 40-55 years in good health and CMV-seronegative.

This clone was detected many times. The chain has TRBV6-4 and TRBJ2-1; TRBD2 matches 9 bases. The CDR3 extends over 16 amino acids. Germline loops: CDR1 MRHNA, CDR2 SNTAGT. The V segment lost 6 bases and the J segment 9 bases; nucleotides outside the gene matches: 15. CDR3 amino acids: CASSDGVSGGSSEQFF. DNA of the CDR3: TGTGCCAGCAGCGACGGTGTTAGCGGGGGCTCGAGTGAGCAGTTCTTC.

J is TRBJ2-7 and V is TRBV2, with TRBD2 matching 10 bases. This CDR3 is built from 15 residues. V trimming: 6 bases; J trimming: 3 bases; junction bases outside the gene matches: 8. The germline gives CDR1 SNHLY, CDR2 FYNNEI. The CDR3 DNA follows: TGTGCCAGCAGCGTGACTAGCGGGCCGCTCTACGAGCAGTACTTC. Its translation is CASSVTSGPLYEQYF.